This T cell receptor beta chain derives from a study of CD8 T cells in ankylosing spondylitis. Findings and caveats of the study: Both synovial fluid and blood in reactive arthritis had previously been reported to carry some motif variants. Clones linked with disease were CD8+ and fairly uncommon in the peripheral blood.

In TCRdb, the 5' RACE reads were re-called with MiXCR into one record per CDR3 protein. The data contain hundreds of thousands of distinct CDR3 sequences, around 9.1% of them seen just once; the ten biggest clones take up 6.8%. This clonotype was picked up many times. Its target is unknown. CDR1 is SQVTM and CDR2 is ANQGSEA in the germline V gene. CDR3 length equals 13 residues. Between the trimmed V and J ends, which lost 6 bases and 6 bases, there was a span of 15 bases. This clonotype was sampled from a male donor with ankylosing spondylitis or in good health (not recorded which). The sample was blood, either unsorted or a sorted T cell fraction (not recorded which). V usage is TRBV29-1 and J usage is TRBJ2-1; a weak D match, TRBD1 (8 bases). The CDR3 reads CSVTGEGFNEQFF. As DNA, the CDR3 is TGCAGCGTGACAGGGGAGGGCTTCAATGAGCAGTTCTTC.